The source of this T cell receptor beta chain is a study of cytomegalovirus exposure and HLA in healthy donors. Study summary: About 79 million unique TCRs from HLA-typed donors were held in an early data release. Of fewer than 450 genotyped donors, about 80% clustered with self-reported Caucasian donors.

The study ran its PCR with 60 Vbeta and 13 Jbeta primers. The assay was immunoSEQ multiplex PCR, and TCRdb's table has in-frame clones only and misses some. Of 100,000 to 150,000 clones in the sample, approximately 80% were seen once. The study's findings and limits: For cytomegalovirus status, the classifier reportedly gave diagnoses with high specificity and sensitivity. With DRB1 most and HLA-C fewest, TCR association rates differed between HLA loci in a later analysis.

Trimming pared 4 bases from V and 0 bases from J, leaving 13 bases between. The CDR3 is 16 residues long. Germline V gene data show CDR1 as SGHVS and CDR2 as FQNEAQ. As concerns this clone: Its antigen is unknown.

The sequenced sample was PBMCs. The rearrangement joins TRBV7-8 to TRBJ2-1, with a weak D call TRBD2 (6 bases). This TCR was recovered from a woman between 35 and 50 years old in good health and CMV-seropositive. CDR3 sequence: CASSSLAFSSYNEQFF. DNA for the CDR3: TGTGCCAGCAGCTCCCTAGCGTTTTCCTCCTACAATGAGCAGTTCTTC.